These 22 T cell receptor beta chains were sequenced from one sample in a study of blood T cell repertoires in COVID-19. TCRdb's table, derived via immunoSEQ multiplex PCR, lists solely in-frame clones and lacks some. The sample has about 260,000 clones, approximately 90% seen once; the top ten hold over 0.75%. Specimen: PBMCs or T cells enriched from blood (not recorded which). The receptors here all came from a man aged 50 to 60 who had been exposed to COVID-19.

V gene TRBV7-9 combines with J gene TRBJ1-2, with 10 nucleotides matching TRBD1. The CDR3 sequence is 15 residues long. Unmatched junction bases numbered 6, after V lost 3 bases and J lost 5 bases. Germline CDR1 reads SEHNR; CDR2 reads FQNEAQ (reference sequence). CDR3 bases: TGTGCCAGCAGCTTGGACCGGGACAGGGGTTATGGCTACACCTTC. Translation: CASSLDRDRGYGYTF.

The chain has TRBV19 and TRBJ1-1; 10 nucleotides line up with TRBD1. CDR1 LNHDA and CDR2 SQIVND come from the germline V gene (reference sequence). The CDR3 is made up of 16 amino acids. The V segment lost 3 bases and the J segment 3 bases; nucleotides outside the gene matches: 7. The CDR3 bases are TGTGCCAGTAGTATTGAGGGACAGGGGTTCGACACTGAAGCTTTCTTT. Its protein product is CASSIEGQGFDTEAFF.

V usage is TRBV19 and J usage is TRBJ1-2; 9 bases match TRBD1. Germline CDR1 LNHDA, CDR2 SQIVND (reference sequence). The CDR3 loop spans 13 amino acids. Unmatched junction bases numbered 2, after V lost 7 bases and J lost 2 bases. The CDR3 sequence is CASNRGRNYGYTF. The CDR3 nucleotides read TGTGCCAGTAACAGGGGGCGGAACTATGGCTACACCTTC.

The rearrangement joins TRBV19 to TRBJ2-1, with 11 bases lining up with TRBD2. V dropped 5 bases and J dropped 1; count of bases not matched to a gene: 10. Germline assignment: CDR1 LNHDA and CDR2 SQIVND (reference sequence). This CDR3 is 18 amino acids long. This CDR3 reads CASSPRTSGSLSYNEQFF. DNA for the CDR3: TGTGCCAGTAGTCCTCGAACTAGCGGGAGTCTGTCCTACAATGAGCAGTTCTTC.

This chain uses TRBV27 with TRBJ2-1, with 10 bases matching TRBD2. This CDR3 comprises 15 residues. With 5 bases clipped from V and 5 bases from J, the junction kept 6 bases outside the gene matches. CDR1 and CDR2 from the germline V gene are MNHEY and SMNVEV (reference sequence). CDR3: CASSPGTSAHNEQFF. For the CDR3, the DNA is TGTGCCAGCAGTCCCGGGACTAGCGCCCACAATGAGCAGTTCTTC.

The chain carries TRBV9 and TRBJ2-2; tentatively, D is TRBD2 (6 bases). CDR1 and CDR2 (germline): SGDLS, YYNGEE. The ends were cut back, 0 bases at V and 3 bases at J, with 12 bases in the middle. The CDR3 totals 16 residues. The DNA for the CDR3 is TGTGCCAGCAGCGTAGGGCGGGGAGGCGACACCGGGGAGCTGTTTTTT. This codes for CASSVGRGGDTGELFF.

V usage is TRBV28 and J usage is TRBJ2-2; 12 bases are a match to TRBD2. Germline V gene data show CDR1 as MDHEN and CDR2 as SYDVKM. V trimming: 2 bases; J trimming: 11 bases; junction bases outside the gene matches: 3. The CDR3 extends over 14 amino acids. The CDR3 DNA reads TGTGCCAGCAGTTTAGGGACTAGCGGGTTTGAGCTGTTTTTT. Translated: CASSLGTSGFELFF. Drawing the rest from reference TRBV28 and TRBJ2-2, the complete variable domain is DVKVTQSSRYLVKRTGEKVFLECVQDMDHENMFWYRQDPGLGLRLIYFSYDVKMKEKGDIPEGYSVSREKKERFSLILESASTNQTSMYLCASSLGTSGFELFFGEGSRLTVL.

This chain joins TRBV19 and TRBJ1-5; no reliable D call. This CDR3 is 15 amino acids long. Germline loops: CDR1 LNHDA, CDR2 SQIVND (reference sequence). V was trimmed by 6 bases and J by 0 bases, leaving 12 bases between them. DNA of the CDR3: TGTGCCAGTAGGTTCCCGGGTCCTAGCAATCAGCCCCAGCATTTT. It specifies CASRFPGPSNQPQHF.

This clone was picked up a small number of times. The sample has other DNA sequences that encode this CDR3 too. This rearrangement joins TRBV7-9 to TRBJ1-1, with 7 bases fitting TRBD1. CDR3 length: 13 residues. The trim removed 5 bases at V and 3 bases at J, leaving 3 bases unmatched. Germline loops: CDR1 SEHNR, CDR2 FQNEAQ (reference sequence). The DNA of the CDR3 is TGTGCCAGCAGCCCCCAGGGGGACACTGAAGCTTTCTTT. Protein product: CASSPQGDTEAFF.

The chain is built from TRBV6-5 and TRBJ1-2; the match to TRBD1 covers 9 bases. From germline, CDR1 is MNHEY and CDR2 SVGAGI. There are 15 residues in the CDR3. Trimming cost V 5 bases and J 5 bases; bases outside gene matches: 9. The CDR3 nucleotides read TGTGCCAGCAGTCCCCCCGGGACAGGGATTTATGGCTACACCTTC. Protein: CASSPPGTGIYGYTF.

The V gene is TRBV28, the J gene TRBJ1-3, with 8 positions matching TRBD1. The junction had 2 bases not matched to a gene; V was cut back by 6 bases and J by 4 bases. The CDR3 length is 13 residues. Germline lookup yields CDR1 MDHEN and CDR2 SYDVKM. The CDR3 DNA is TGTGCCAGCAGCCGGGACAGGGGAAACACCATATATTTT. It specifies CASSRDRGNTIYF.

V and J are TRBV3-1 (or the pseudogene TRBV3-2) and TRBJ2-5; no clear D gene. Trimming left V 4 bases short and J 1 base short, with 7 bases between. Germline V gene data show CDR1 as LGHDT and CDR2 as YNNKEL (reference sequence). There are 13 residues in the CDR3. CDR3 coding DNA: TGTGCCAGCAGCCTGTGGGCCCAAGAGACCCAGTACTTC. Translated: CASSLWAQETQYF.

The V gene is TRBV28, the J gene TRBJ2-1; TRBD2 matches at 8 bases. This CDR3 is built from 16 residues. Trimming at V came to 4 bases and at J to 3 bases, leaving 8 bases not matched to a gene. CDR1 is MDHEN and CDR2 is SYDVKM in the germline V gene. CDR3 amino acids: CASSSPLAGYYNEQFF. Written as DNA, the CDR3 is TGTGCCAGCAGTTCCCCTCTAGCGGGTTACTACAATGAGCAGTTCTTC.

The gene calls are TRBV10-3 and TRBJ1-1, with 8 bases fitting TRBD1. The CDR3 runs to 13 residues. The germline V gene has CDR1 ENHRY and CDR2 SYGVKD. Trimming at V came to 4 bases and at J to 3 bases, leaving 1 base not matched to a gene. The CDR3, as DNA: TGTGCCATCAGTGCAGGGGGCCACACTGAAGCTTTCTTT. Its protein is CAISAGGHTEAFF.

V is TRBV18 and J is TRBJ1-6, with TRBD1 matching over 9 bases. With 3 bases clipped from V and 7 bases from J, the junction kept 7 bases outside the gene matches. The CDR3 is 16 residues long. Germline CDR1 KGHSH, CDR2 LQKENI. CDR3 bases: TGTGCCAGCTCACCGACATGGGACAGGGCGAATTCACCCCTCCACTTT. This gives the protein CASSPTWDRANSPLHF.

CDR3 loop: CASSLGGGSNSPLHF. DNA for the CDR3: TGTGCCAGCAGCTTAGGTGGCGGCTCCAATTCACCCCTCCACTTT. The chain employs TRBV11-3 and TRBJ1-6; unclear D gene. There are 15 residues in the CDR3. V dropped 1 base and J dropped 7 bases, with 11 bases sitting between them. The germline V gene encodes CDR1 SGHNT and CDR2 YENEEA.

The chain has TRBV7-9 and TRBJ2-5; perhaps TRBD2 as D (6 bases). Trimming shortened V by 3 bases and J by 5 bases, and 16 bases separated the two germline ends. Germline loops: CDR1 SEHNR, CDR2 FQNEAQ (reference sequence). This CDR3 has 15 residues. CDR3 sequence: CASSFYRDSGETQYF. CDR3 bases: TGTGCCAGCAGCTTTTACCGGGACTCAGGGGAGACCCAGTACTTC. The full variable domain, completed using reference TRBV7-9 and TRBJ2-5, is DTGVSQNPRHKITKRGQNVTFRCDPISEHNRLYWYRQTLGQGPEFLTYFQNEAQLEKSRLLSDRFSAERPKGSFSTLEIQRTEQGDSAMYLCASSFYRDSGETQYFGPGTRLLVL.

The chain carries TRBV7-2 and TRBJ1-1; D is unclear. CDR3 length equals 13 residues. Germline CDR1 and CDR2: SGHTA and FQGNSA. V was pared by 3 bases and J by 2 bases, with 7 bases between. The CDR3 spells CASSFQANTEAFF. Here the CDR3 DNA reads TGTGCCAGCAGCTTTCAGGCCAACACTGAAGCTTTCTTT.

The V gene is TRBV9, the J gene TRBJ1-2; D perhaps matches TRBD1 (6 bases). The germline V gene encodes CDR1 SGDLS and CDR2 YYNGEE. V lost 3 bases, J lost 0 bases, and 24 bases lay in between. CDR3 size: 19 residues. CDR3 nucleotide sequence: TGTGCCAGCAGCGAAGAGAAAGGACAGCACCCCACAGCTAACTATGGCTACACCTTC. Translating it yields CASSEEKGQHPTANYGYTF.

The gene calls are TRBV18 and TRBJ2-1; D possibly corresponds to TRBD2 (6 bases). The CDR3 runs to 15 residues. Per germline, CDR1 KGHSH and CDR2 LQKENI. V lost 6 bases and J lost 0, with 12 bases in between. CDR3 loop: CASSLAASSYNEQFF. Here the CDR3 DNA reads TGTGCCAGCTCGTTAGCGGCTAGCTCCTACAATGAGCAGTTCTTC.

The chain links TRBV7-9 to TRBJ1-1; D unclear. Trimming took 1 base from V and 8 from J, leaving 17 bases between them. The CDR3 loop spans 15 amino acids. Germline CDR1 is SEHNR and CDR2 is FQNEAQ (reference sequence). CDR3 coding DNA: TGTGCCAGCAGCTTAGTGGCCGCCGGGAGTATAGAAGCTTTCTTT. Residues: CASSLVAAGSIEAFF.

This chain links TRBV10-3 with TRBJ2-5, with 9 nucleotides matching TRBD2. The CDR3 has 16 amino acids. V was clipped by 1 base and J by 2 bases; unmatched bases: 5. Germline V lookup: CDR1 ENHRY, CDR2 SYGVKD. In DNA, the CDR3 is TGTGCCATCAGTGAGTTGACTAGCGGAGTGCAAGAGACCCAGTACTTC. Translated, it gives CAISELTSGVQETQYF.